The present T cell receptor beta chain was sequenced within a study of CD8+CD57+ T cells in acquired aplastic anemia. This clonotype was counted a few times. This CDR3 spans 14 amino acids. Trimming removed 10 bases from V and 8 bases from J, with 21 bases in between. CDR1 is ENHRY and CDR2 is SYGVKD in the germline V gene. Genomic DNA, the template, was used for profiling of the TCR beta VDJ and CDR3. From the reads, TCRdb called clonotypes with MiXCR, one entry per CDR3 protein. This table holds 180,000 or so distinct CDR3 sequences, around half found once. The receptor was isolated from a human donor in good health. The chain couples TRBV10-3 to TRBJ2-1; TRBD2 is a possible D gene (5 bases). Input material: sorted CD4+, CD8+, or CD8+CD57+ T cells (not recorded which) from PBMCs. The CDR3 protein is CASSLAREMDEQFF. As DNA, the CDR3 is TGTGCCAGCAGCTTAGCGAGGGAAATGGATGAGCAGTTCTTC.